Shown below are 27 T cell receptor beta chains from a single sample sequenced in a study of cytomegalovirus exposure and HLA in healthy donors. Clones were read by immunoSEQ multiplex PCR, and TCRdb kept only the in-frame ones, dropping some. The sample yields around 130,000 clones, roughly 90% seen once. The sequenced sample consisted of PBMCs. These TCRs come from a man aged 25-45 years in good health and CMV-seronegative.

J is TRBJ1-1 and V is TRBV28, with D maybe TRBD1 (5 bases). There are 14 residues in the CDR3. Germline CDR1 MDHEN, CDR2 SYDVKM. V was trimmed by 6 bases and J by 2 bases, leaving 13 bases between them. The CDR3 reads CASSPGGLNTEAFF. The CDR3 DNA reads as TGTGCCAGCAGCCCCGGGGGTCTAAACACTGAAGCTTTCTTT. Variable domain in full (rest from reference TRBV28 and TRBJ1-1): DVKVTQSSRYLVKRTGEKVFLECVQDMDHENMFWYRQDPGLGLRLIYFSYDVKMKEKGDIPEGYSVSREKKERFSLILESASTNQTSMYLCASSPGGLNTEAFFGQGTRLTVV.

The CDR3 spells CASSPKTGGQINEKLFF. The CDR3, as DNA: TGCGCCAGCAGCCCGAAGACGGGAGGACAGATTAATGAAAAACTGTTTTTT. The chain uses TRBV4-1 and TRBJ1-4; tentatively, D is TRBD1 (6 bases). Trimming left V 4 bases short and J 4 bases short, with 19 bases between. There are 17 residues in the CDR3. Germline-derived CDR1 and CDR2 are MGHRA and YSYEKL.

The chain employs TRBV7-9 and TRBJ2-7; D not certain. CDR3 length: 13 amino acids. V gave up 6 bases and J gave up 4 bases, with 13 bases separating them. CDR1 is SEHNR and CDR2 is FQNEAQ in the germline V gene (reference sequence). CDR3 coding DNA: TGTGCCAGCAGTCCCTCGCGAACTTACGAGCAGTACTTC. Protein product: CASSPSRTYEQYF.

The J gene is TRBJ1-1, the V gene TRBV23-1, with D possibly matching TRBD1 (6 bases). TRBV23-1 is an ORF, with its function uncertain. Trimming took 3 bases from V and 4 from J, leaving 18 bases between them. The CDR3 consists of 16 residues. CDR3 DNA: TGCGCCAGCAGTCAGCAAGGAACAGGGAACTCCACTGAAGCTTTCTTT. Its translation is CASSQQGTGNSTEAFF.

The chain is built from TRBV18 and TRBJ2-5, with 7 bases fitting TRBD2. The CDR3 consists of 14 residues. Germline V gene data show CDR1 as KGHSH and CDR2 as LQKENI. The trim removed 4 bases at V and 1 base at J, leaving 3 bases unmatched. The CDR3 DNA reads as TGTGCCAGCTCACTTCCTAGCGGCCAAGAGACCCAGTACTTC. Its translation: CASSLPSGQETQYF.

The table lists this clone with a count of one. The rearrangement links TRBV4-1 to TRBJ2-2; no clear D gene. CDR3 length equals 12 residues. The germline V gene has CDR1 MGHRA and CDR2 YSYEKL. Trimming cost V 4 bases and J 4 bases, with 4 bases left between them. This chain's CDR3 is CASSPITGELFF. The CDR3 DNA sequence: TGCGCCAGCAGCCCTATCACCGGGGAGCTGTTTTTT.

This chain links TRBV25-1 with TRBJ1-1, with a possible D match to TRBD1 (6 bases). Germline lookup yields CDR1 MGHDK and CDR2 SYGVNS. Between the trimmed V and J ends, which lost 3 bases and 8 bases, there was a span of 7 bases. The CDR3 has 11 residues. CDR3 nucleotides: TGTGCCAGCAGTGAGGGGACAGAAGCTTTCTTT. It codes for CASSEGTEAFF.

There are a few counts of this clone. The chain uses TRBV11-1 and TRBJ1-2; tentative D call: TRBD1 (5 bases). Per the germline V gene, CDR1 is SGHAT and CDR2 is FQDESV (reference sequence). V lost 5 bases, J lost 1 base, and 8 bases lay in between. The CDR3 spans 13 residues. CDR3 bases: TGTGCCAGCAGCCCTGACAGTAACTATGGCTACACCTTC. This codes for CASSPDSNYGYTF.

As DNA, the CDR3 is TGCGCCAGCAGCCAAGATCGGACGGGACAGGGCTTTGGACAAGAGACCCAGTACTTC. It yields the protein CASSQDRTGQGFGQETQYF. The gene calls are TRBV4-3 and TRBJ2-5; 9 positions match TRBD1. Germline CDR1 is LGHNA and CDR2 is YSLEER. Trimming cost V 0 bases and J 2 bases; bases outside gene matches: 13. This CDR3 has 19 residues.

There are many counts of this clone. The genes are TRBV7-8 and TRBJ1-1; D remains ambiguous. The CDR3 totals 12 residues. Germline V lookup: CDR1 SGHVS, CDR2 FQNEAQ. Trimming cost V 4 bases and J 8 bases, with 11 bases left between them. CDR3 coding DNA: TGTGCCAGCAGCTCAGCCGTCGGGGAAGCTTTCTTT. It is translated as CASSSAVGEAFF.

This chain connects TRBV6-5 to TRBJ2-7; 11 nucleotides line up with TRBD1. The CDR3 is made up of 14 amino acids. Germline CDR1 and CDR2: MNHEY and SVGAGI. After removal of 6 bases from V and 4 bases from J, the junction contained 5 bases not matched to a gene. The CDR3 sequence is CASRVDRGPYEQYF. The CDR3 DNA reads TGTGCCAGCAGGGTGGACAGGGGGCCGTACGAGCAGTACTTC.

This clone was detected only a few times. This sequence joins TRBV9 and TRBJ2-1; 8 bases agree with TRBD1. The CDR3 contains 16 residues. CDR1 is SGDLS, CDR2 YYNGEE, per germline. Trimming cost V 3 bases and J 7 bases; bases outside gene matches: 12. The DNA for the CDR3 is TGTGCCAGCAGCGGGGCCGGGACAGGCCCTTTGAATGAGCAGTTCTTC. This codes for CASSGAGTGPLNEQFF.

The gene calls are TRBV7-9 and TRBJ1-4; TRBD1 might be the D (6 bases). The V end was cut by 1 base, the J end by 5 bases, with 8 bases between. The CDR3 is 14 residues long. The germline gives CDR1 SEHNR, CDR2 FQNEAQ (reference sequence). The CDR3 is CASSLGTVNEKLFF. The CDR3 coding sequence is TGTGCCAGCAGCTTAGGGACAGTCAATGAAAAACTGTTTTTT.

The J gene is TRBJ2-7, the V gene TRBV7-9, with TRBD2 matching 8 bases. This CDR3 contains 13 residues. V shed 5 bases and J 4 bases; nucleotides not matched to a gene: 4. Looked up from germline, CDR1 is SEHNR and CDR2 is FQNEAQ (reference sequence). Here the CDR3 reads CASSPSGGYEQYF. The CDR3 DNA sequence: TGTGCCAGCAGCCCAAGCGGGGGTTACGAGCAGTACTTC.

CDR3 sequence reads: CASRRRVEGETQYF. The DNA of the CDR3 is TGTGCCAGCAGAAGAAGAGTGGAGGGGGAGACCCAGTACTTC. This chain joins TRBV7-2 and TRBJ2-5, with D possibly TRBD2 on 6 matching bases. Germline loops: CDR1 SGHTA, CDR2 FQGNSA. Deletions cut 6 bases from V and 5 bases from J, with 16 bases between. The CDR3 has 14 residues.

This chain uses TRBV19 with TRBJ2-1, with D perhaps TRBD2 (6 bases). Germline assignment: CDR1 LNHDA and CDR2 SQIVND (reference sequence). The CDR3 loop spans 14 amino acids. V was pared by 7 bases and J by 6 bases, with 16 bases between. CDR3 amino acids: CASTPAGRSNEQFF. CDR3 in DNA: TGTGCCAGTACCCCCGCAGGGAGGTCCAATGAGCAGTTCTTC.

This clone was recorded only once. The chain recombines TRBV7-3 with TRBJ2-2; 7 bases align to TRBD2. The V gene end was trimmed by 4 bases and the J gene end by 6 bases; junction bases not matched to a gene: 11. Germline-derived CDR1 and CDR2 are SGHTA and FQGTGA. There are 16 residues in the CDR3. The CDR3 DNA is TGTGCCAGCAGCTCGGTTCTGCGGGGGAGTTCCGGGGAGCTGTTTTTT. Translated: CASSSVLRGSSGELFF.

The gene calls are TRBV7-6 and TRBJ1-4, with 10 bases lining up with TRBD1. CDR3 length equals 15 residues. The germline CDR1 and CDR2 sequences are SGHVS and FNYEAQ. With V trimmed by 5 bases and J by 8 bases, 8 bases remained unmatched. The CDR3 reads CASSIRQGAYEKLFF. The CDR3 bases are TGTGCCAGCAGCATCAGACAGGGGGCATACGAAAAACTGTTTTTT.

The chain couples TRBV10-1 to TRBJ2-1; D remains ambiguous. The V end lost 6 bases, the J end lost 8 bases, and 17 bases lay between the germline ends. This CDR3 comprises 14 residues. The V gene's germline CDR1 is WNHNN and CDR2 SYGVQD (reference sequence). DNA for the CDR3: TGCGCCAGCAGCCCTGACACCGATCATGATGAGCAGTTCTTC. Residues: CASSPDTDHDEQFF.

The genes are TRBV6-1 and TRBJ2-7, with D tentatively TRBD1 (6 bases). The CDR3 totals 11 residues. V lost 5 bases, J lost 4 bases, and 6 bases lay in between. CDR1 and CDR2 (germline): MNHNS, SASEGT. CDR3 coding DNA: TGTGCCAGCAGTACAGGGTACGAGCAGTACTTC. Amino acids: CASSTGYEQYF.

The V call is TRBV7-6, the J call TRBJ2-7; 7 bases align to TRBD1. Germline-derived CDR1 and CDR2 are SGHVS and FNYEAQ. V dropped 8 bases and J dropped 1; count of bases not matched to a gene: 5. This CDR3 comprises 13 residues. CDR3 sequence: CASRPGGSYEQYF. The CDR3 DNA reads as TGTGCCAGCCGGCCAGGGGGTTCCTACGAGCAGTACTTC.

The chain has TRBV25-1 and TRBJ2-7, with D possibly matching TRBD2 (5 bases). From germline, CDR1 is MGHDK and CDR2 SYGVNS. Trimming pared 3 bases from V and 2 bases from J, leaving 5 bases between. This CDR3 has 12 amino acids. The CDR3 region has the DNA TGTGCCAGCAGTGAGAGGGCCTACGAGCAGTACTTC. Amino acids: CASSERAYEQYF.

The chain is built from TRBV7-5 and TRBJ2-5; TRBD2 was called by the table and not checked on the DNA. TRBV7-5 is a recognized pseudogene. This CDR3 has 13 residues. The CDR3 protein is CVRSPAYQETQYF. The CDR3 DNA follows: TGTGTCAGAAGCCCCGCGTACCAAGAGACCCAGTACTTC.

The V and J genes are TRBV6-5 and TRBJ1-2; 9 bases align to TRBD1. The germline CDR1 and CDR2 sequences are MNHEY and SVGAGI. The ends lost 3 bases at V and 6 bases at J; junction bases unmatched: 5. CDR3 length: 14 residues. The CDR3 DNA is TGTGCCAGCAGTTATCGGACAGGGGAGGATGGCTACACCTTC. Protein sequence: CASSYRTGEDGYTF.

The chain uses TRBV5-1 and TRBJ1-2; D gene ambiguous. Germline V gene sequence: CDR1 SGHRS, CDR2 YFSETQ. The germline V and J ends were trimmed by 4 bases and 2 bases, with 12 bases remaining between them. This CDR3 has 14 amino acids. The CDR3, as DNA: TGCGCCAGCAGCGAGAGGGCAGACAACTATGGCTACACCTTC. Translating it yields CASSERADNYGYTF. The full variable domain, completed using reference TRBV5-1 and TRBJ1-2, is KAGVTQTPRYLIKTRGQQVTLSCSPISGHRSVSWYQQTPGQGLQFLFEYFSETQRNKGNFPGRFSGRQFSNSRSEMNVSTLELGDSALYLCASSERADNYGYTFGSGTRLTVV.

This clone was picked up one time. The gene calls are TRBV19 and TRBJ1-2; 8 bases fit TRBD1. This CDR3 has 14 amino acids. Looked up from germline, CDR1 is LNHDA and CDR2 is SQIVND (reference sequence). The J segment lost 1 base and the V segment lost 7 bases, leaving 5 bases of the junction unmatched. CDR3 amino acids: CASMEDRDNYGYTF. The CDR3 DNA reads TGTGCCAGTATGGAGGACAGGGATAACTATGGCTACACCTTC.

There are a few counts of this clone. CDR3 protein: CASSQPGHTNTEAFF. For the CDR3, the DNA is TGCGCCAGCAGCCAGCCGGGACACACGAACACTGAAGCTTTCTTT. This sequence joins TRBV4-1 and TRBJ1-1; the D gene is possibly TRBD1 (6 bases). Per germline, CDR1 MGHRA and CDR2 YSYEKL. V was pared by 3 bases and J by 1 base, with 12 bases between. This CDR3 comprises 15 residues.